This T cell receptor beta chain emerged from a study of T-cell memory formation after mild COVID-19. Overall study results and limits: That cross-reactive memory joined was suggested by some responding clones appearing in pre-infection memory. CD4+ contracting clones were mainly CM and EM; CD8+ ones, EMRA. CD4/CD8 balance held among clones contracting day 15 to 85, and later expanders leaned CD4+.

After 5'RACE with constant-segment primers, TCR alpha and TCR beta cDNA libraries carrying sample barcodes and UMIs were obtained. Using its own MiXCR run on the 5' RACE reads, TCRdb lists one record per CDR3 protein. The data contain roughly 310,000 distinct CDR3 sequences, approximately 15% of them seen just once; the ten biggest clones take up approximately 20%. The CDR3 loop spans 13 amino acids. The germline V gene has CDR1 DFQATT and CDR2 SNEGSKA (reference sequence). The germline V and J ends were trimmed by 3 bases and 0 bases, with 9 bases remaining between them. About this clonotype: Antigen unknown.

The source material was PBMCs or a T cell subset sorted from them (not recorded which). This TCR came from a young man who had mild COVID-19 (a few samples of this study predate the infection). Cell type and time point are not known. The rearrangement uses TRBV20-1 and TRBJ2-7, with a weak D call TRBD1 (6 bases). The CDR3 protein is CSARYRDSYEQYF. The CDR3 coding sequence is TGCAGTGCTAGGTACAGGGACTCCTACGAGCAGTACTTC.